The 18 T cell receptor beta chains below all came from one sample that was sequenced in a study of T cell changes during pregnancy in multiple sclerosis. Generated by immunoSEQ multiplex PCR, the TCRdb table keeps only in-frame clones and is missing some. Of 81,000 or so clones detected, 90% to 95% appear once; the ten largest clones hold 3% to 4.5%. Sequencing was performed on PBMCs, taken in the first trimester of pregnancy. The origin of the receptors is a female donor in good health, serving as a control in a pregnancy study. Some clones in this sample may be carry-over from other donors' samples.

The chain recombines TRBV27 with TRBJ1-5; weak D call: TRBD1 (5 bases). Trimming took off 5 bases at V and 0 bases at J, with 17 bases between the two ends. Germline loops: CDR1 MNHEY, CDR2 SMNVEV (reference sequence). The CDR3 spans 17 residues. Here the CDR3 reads CASSTTGGSYSNQPQHF. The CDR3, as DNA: TGTGCCAGCAGTACAACGGGGGGGAGTTATAGCAATCAGCCCCAGCATTTT.

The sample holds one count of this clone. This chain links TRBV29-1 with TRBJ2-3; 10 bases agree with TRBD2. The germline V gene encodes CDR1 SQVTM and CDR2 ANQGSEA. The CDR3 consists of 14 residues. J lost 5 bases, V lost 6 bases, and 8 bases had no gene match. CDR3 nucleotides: TGCAGCGTAATTAGCGGGGGGTCAGGAGATACGCAGTATTTT. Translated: CSVISGGSGDTQYF.

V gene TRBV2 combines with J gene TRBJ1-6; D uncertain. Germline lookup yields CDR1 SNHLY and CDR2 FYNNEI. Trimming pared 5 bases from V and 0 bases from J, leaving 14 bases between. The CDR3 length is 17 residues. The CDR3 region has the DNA TGTGCCAGCAGTCCCCGACTCGCCATCTCCTATAATTCACCCCTCCACTTT. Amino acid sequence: CASSPRLAISYNSPLHF.

The CDR3 reads CASSAVRTGSSEQYF. CDR3 nucleotides: TGTGCCAGCAGTGCGGTACGGACAGGGTCGAGCGAGCAGTACTTC. This sequence joins TRBV6-1 and TRBJ2-7, with TRBD1 matching over 8 bases. CDR1 and CDR2 from the germline V gene are MNHNS and SASEGT. V was pared by 4 bases and J by 6 bases, with 11 bases of the junction left unmatched. The CDR3 is 15 residues long.

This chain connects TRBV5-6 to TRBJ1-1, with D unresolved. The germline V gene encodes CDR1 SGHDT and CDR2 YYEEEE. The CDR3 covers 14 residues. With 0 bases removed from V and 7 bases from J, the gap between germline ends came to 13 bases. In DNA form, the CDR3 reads TGTGCCAGCAGCTTGGCCCTCTCTGTCGGTGAAGCTTTCTTT. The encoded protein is CASSLALSVGEAFF.

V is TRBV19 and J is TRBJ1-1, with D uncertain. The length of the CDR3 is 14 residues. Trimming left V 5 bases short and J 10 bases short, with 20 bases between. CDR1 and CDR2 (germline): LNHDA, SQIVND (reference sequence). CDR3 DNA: TGTGCCAGTAGTCCTCCGAGACGGGATTCCGGAGCTTTCTTT. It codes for CASSPPRRDSGAFF.

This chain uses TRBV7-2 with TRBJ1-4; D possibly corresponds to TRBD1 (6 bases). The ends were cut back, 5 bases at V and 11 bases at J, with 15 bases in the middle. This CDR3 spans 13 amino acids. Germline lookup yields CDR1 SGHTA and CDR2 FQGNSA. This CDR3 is CASSPPPGEKLFF. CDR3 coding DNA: TGTGCCAGCAGCCCTCCCCCAGGGGAGAAACTGTTTTTT. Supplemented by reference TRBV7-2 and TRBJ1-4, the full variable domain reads GAGVSQSPSNKVTEKGKDVELRCDPISGHTALYWYRQSLGQGLEFLIYFQGNSAPDKSGLPSDRFSAERTGGSVSTLTIQRTQQEDSAVYLCASSPPPGEKLFFGSGTQLSVL.

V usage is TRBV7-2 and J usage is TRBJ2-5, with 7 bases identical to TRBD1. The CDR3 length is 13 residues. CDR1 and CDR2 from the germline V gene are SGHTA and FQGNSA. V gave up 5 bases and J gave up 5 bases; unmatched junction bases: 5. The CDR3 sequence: CASSPGQRETQYF. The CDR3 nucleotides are TGTGCCAGCAGCCCGGGACAGAGGGAGACCCAGTACTTC.

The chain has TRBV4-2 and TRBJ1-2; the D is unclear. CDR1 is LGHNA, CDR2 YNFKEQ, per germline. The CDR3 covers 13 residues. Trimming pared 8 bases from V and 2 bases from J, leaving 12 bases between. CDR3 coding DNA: TGTGCCAGCTTCTCGGGGAAGAACTATGGCTACACCTTC. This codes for CASFSGKNYGYTF.

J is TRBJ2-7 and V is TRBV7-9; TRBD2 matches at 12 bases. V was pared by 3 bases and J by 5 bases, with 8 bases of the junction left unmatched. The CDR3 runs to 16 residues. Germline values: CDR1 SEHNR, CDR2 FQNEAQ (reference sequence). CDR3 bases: TGTGCCAGCAGCTTCGGACTAGCGGGGAGCCGCAACGAGCAGTACTTC. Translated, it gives CASSFGLAGSRNEQYF.

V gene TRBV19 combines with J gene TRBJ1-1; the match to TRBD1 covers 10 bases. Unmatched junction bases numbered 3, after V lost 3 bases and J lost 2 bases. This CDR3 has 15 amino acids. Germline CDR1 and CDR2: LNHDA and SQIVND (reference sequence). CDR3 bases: TGTGCCAGTAGTATTTGGGACAGGGGTAACACTGAAGCTTTCTTT. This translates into CASSIWDRGNTEAFF.

DNA of the CDR3: TGTGCCAGCAGTTACTCCCGGACTAGCGGGGCGACTCAAAGTGTGTATTTT. Protein product: CASSYSRTSGATQSVYF. The chain employs TRBV6-7 and TRBJ2-3; 12 nucleotides align to TRBD2. TRBV6-7 counts as an open reading frame of uncertain function. V dropped 0 bases and J dropped 14; count of bases not matched to a gene: 15. CDR3 length: 17 amino acids.

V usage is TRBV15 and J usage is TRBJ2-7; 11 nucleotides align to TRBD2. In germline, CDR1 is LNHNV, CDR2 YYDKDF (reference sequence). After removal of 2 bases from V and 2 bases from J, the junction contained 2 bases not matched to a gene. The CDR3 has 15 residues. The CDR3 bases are TGTGCCACCAGCAGACGACTAGCGGGAACCTACGAGCAGTACTTC. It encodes CATSRRLAGTYEQYF.

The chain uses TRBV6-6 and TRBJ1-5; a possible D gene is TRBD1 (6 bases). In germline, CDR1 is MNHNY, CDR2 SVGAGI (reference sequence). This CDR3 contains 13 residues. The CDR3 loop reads CAVGRGNNQPQHF. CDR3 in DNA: TGTGCTGTCGGAAGGGGGAACAATCAGCCCCAGCATTTT.

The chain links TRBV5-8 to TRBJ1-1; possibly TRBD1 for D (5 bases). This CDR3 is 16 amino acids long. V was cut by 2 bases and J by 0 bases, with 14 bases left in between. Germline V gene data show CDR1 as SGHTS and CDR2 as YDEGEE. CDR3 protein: CASSFPGSGLNTEAFF. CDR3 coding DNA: TGTGCCAGCAGCTTTCCAGGGAGCGGGTTGAACACTGAAGCTTTCTTT.

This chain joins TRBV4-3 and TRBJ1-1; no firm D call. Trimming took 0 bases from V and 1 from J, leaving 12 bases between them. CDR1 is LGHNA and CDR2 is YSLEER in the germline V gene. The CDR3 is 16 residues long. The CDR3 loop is CASSQDGRGRNTEAFF. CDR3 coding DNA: TGCGCCAGCAGCCAAGACGGGCGGGGTCGGAACACTGAAGCTTTCTTT.

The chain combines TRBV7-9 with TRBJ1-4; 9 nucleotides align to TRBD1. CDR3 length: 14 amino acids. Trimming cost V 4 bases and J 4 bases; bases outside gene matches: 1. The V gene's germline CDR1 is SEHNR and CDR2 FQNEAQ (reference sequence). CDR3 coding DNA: TGTGCCAGCAGCTCGGACAGGGGTAATGAAAAACTGTTTTTT. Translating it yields CASSSDRGNEKLFF.

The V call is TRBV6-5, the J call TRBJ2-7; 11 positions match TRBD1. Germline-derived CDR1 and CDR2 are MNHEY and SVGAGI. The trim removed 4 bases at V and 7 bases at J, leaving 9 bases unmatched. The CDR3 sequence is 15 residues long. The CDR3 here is CASSSPGQGGDEQYF. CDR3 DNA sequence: TGTGCCAGCAGTTCTCCGGGACAGGGGGGTGATGAGCAGTACTTC.